The entry below describes one TCR beta chain. Its antigen is not identified. The record originates from a study of T cell responses to AZD1222 COVID-19 vaccine. General study findings and limits: In the spike-specific TCR repertoire, nearly half reportedly target unmutated variant regions. Just six AZD1222 recipients were seropositive at baseline. After the peak T cell response, and only then, were repertoires sampled. There were mostly white British donors and more females than males, and clonal diversity was possibly underestimated.

The germline V gene has CDR1 MNHEY and CDR2 SVGAGI. Trimming took off 7 bases at V and 1 base at J, with 13 bases between the two ends. This CDR3 has 14 amino acids. The data were produced by immunoSEQ multiplex PCR, yet TCRdb's version contains in-frame clones alone and is incomplete. The data hold some 150,000 clones, with 90% to 95% observed a single time. The V call is TRBV6-5, the J call TRBJ1-1, with D possibly being TRBD1 (5 bases). The receptor was isolated from an adult in good health. The sample in question was peripheral blood, obtained on day 0 of MenACWY control vaccination. The CDR3 sequence: CASTSWDGNTEAFF. CDR3 DNA: TGTGCCAGCACCAGCTGGGACGGGAACACTGAAGCTTTCTTT.